This T cell receptor (beta chain) originates from a study of blood T cell repertoires in COVID-19. Turning to the study itself: Nucleic acid was either cDNA or gDNA, and it came from T cells, B-cell-depleted T cells, or PBMCs.

In the original processing: How many nucleated cells were present was estimated from reference gene primer amplification. Only in-frame clones appear in the TCRdb table, and some are missing; sequencing was by immunoSEQ multiplex PCR. V, J and clone size are taken as reported in that table, and D and trimming were inferred from the DNA itself. The profile covers around 60,000 clones, with about nine tenths appearing a single time and approximately 8% taken by the ten largest. V shed 6 bases, J shed 1 base, and the junction held 9 bases outside the gene matches. The CDR3 extends over 16 amino acids. CDR1 and CDR2 from the germline V gene are WNHNN and SYGVQD (reference sequence).

Sequencing input: peripheral blood. This sequence joins TRBV10-1 and TRBJ2-3; 8 bases map to TRBD1. This clonotype originated in a human donor with active COVID-19. The donor label of this sample is uncertain. The CDR3 loop is CASRDPQGARTDTQYF. The CDR3 DNA is TGCGCCAGCAGAGACCCTCAGGGGGCACGCACAGATACGCAGTATTTT.